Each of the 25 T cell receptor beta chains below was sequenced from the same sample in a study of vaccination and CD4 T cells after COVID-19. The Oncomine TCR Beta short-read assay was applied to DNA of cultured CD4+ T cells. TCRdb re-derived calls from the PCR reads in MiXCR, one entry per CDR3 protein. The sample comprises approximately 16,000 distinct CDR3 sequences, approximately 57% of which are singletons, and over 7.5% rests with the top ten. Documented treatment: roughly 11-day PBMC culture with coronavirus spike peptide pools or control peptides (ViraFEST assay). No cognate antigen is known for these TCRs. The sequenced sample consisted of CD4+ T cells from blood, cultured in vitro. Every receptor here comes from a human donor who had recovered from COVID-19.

This CDR3 reads CASAGAGGTMWGQFF. The CDR3 DNA is TGCGCCAGCGCTGGAGCGGGAGGGACAATGTGGGGGCAGTTCTTC. The chain couples TRBV10-2 to TRBJ2-1; 10 nucleotides agree with TRBD2. The CDR3 extends over 15 amino acids. The V segment lost 8 bases and the J segment 12 bases; nucleotides outside the gene matches: 16. Germline CDR1 reads WSHSY; CDR2 reads SAAADI.

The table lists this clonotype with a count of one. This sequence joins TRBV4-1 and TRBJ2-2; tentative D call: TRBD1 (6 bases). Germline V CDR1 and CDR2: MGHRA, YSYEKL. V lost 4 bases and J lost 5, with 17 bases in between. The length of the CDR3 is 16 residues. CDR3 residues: CASSRLSWGRTGELFF. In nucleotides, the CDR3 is TGCGCCAGCAGCCGCCTTTCATGGGGGCGGACCGGGGAGCTGTTTTTT.

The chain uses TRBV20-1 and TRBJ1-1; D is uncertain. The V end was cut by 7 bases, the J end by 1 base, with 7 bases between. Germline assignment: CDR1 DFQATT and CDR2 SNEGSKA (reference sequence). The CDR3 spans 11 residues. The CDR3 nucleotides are TGCAGTGGGAGAGAGAACACTGAAGCTTTCTTT. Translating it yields CSGRENTEAFF.

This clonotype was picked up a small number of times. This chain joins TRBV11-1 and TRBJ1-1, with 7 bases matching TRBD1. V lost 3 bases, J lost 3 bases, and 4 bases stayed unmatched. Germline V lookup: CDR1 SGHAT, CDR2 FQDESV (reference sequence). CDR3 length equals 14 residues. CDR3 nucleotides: TGTGCCAGCAGCTTCTCAACAGGGGACACTGAAGCTTTCTTT. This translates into CASSFSTGDTEAFF.

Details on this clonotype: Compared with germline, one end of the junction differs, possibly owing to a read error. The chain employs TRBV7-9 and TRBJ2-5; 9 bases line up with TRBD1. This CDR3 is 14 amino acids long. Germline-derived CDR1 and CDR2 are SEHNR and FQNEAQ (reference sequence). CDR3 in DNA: TGTGCCAGCAGCTTAGGGACAGGGGTAGAGACCAAGTACTTC. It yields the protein CASSLGTGVETKYF.

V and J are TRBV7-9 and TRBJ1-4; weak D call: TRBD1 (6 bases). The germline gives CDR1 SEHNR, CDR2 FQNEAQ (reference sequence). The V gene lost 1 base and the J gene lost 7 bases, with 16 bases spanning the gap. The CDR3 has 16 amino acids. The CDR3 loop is CASSLVSAGVREKLFF. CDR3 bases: TGTGCCAGCAGCTTAGTATCGGCAGGGGTACGTGAAAAACTGTTTTTT.

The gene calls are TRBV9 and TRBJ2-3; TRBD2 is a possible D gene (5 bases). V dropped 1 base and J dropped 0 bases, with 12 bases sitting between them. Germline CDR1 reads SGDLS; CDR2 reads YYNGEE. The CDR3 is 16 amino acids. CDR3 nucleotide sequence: TGTGCCAGCAGCGTAAACGCGGGCCTTAGCACAGATACGCAGTATTTT. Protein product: CASSVNAGLSTDTQYF.

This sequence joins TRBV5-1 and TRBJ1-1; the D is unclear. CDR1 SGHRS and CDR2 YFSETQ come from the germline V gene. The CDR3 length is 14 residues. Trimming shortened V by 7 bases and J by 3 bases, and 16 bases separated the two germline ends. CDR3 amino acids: CASGYDGRYTEAFF. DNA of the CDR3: TGCGCCAGCGGCTACGATGGGAGGTACACTGAAGCTTTCTTT.

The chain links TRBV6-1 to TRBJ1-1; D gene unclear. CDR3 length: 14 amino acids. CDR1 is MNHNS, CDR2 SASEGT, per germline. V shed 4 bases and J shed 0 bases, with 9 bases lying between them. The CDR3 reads CASSVGHLNTEAFF. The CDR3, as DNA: TGTGCCAGCAGTGTGGGTCATCTGAACACTGAAGCTTTCTTT.

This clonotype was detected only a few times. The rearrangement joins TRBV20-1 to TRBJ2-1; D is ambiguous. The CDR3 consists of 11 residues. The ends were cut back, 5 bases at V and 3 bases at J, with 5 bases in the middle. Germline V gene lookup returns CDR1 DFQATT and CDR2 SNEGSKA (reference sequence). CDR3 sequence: CSAGRYNEQFF. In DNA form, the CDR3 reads TGCAGTGCTGGTCGCTACAATGAGCAGTTCTTC.

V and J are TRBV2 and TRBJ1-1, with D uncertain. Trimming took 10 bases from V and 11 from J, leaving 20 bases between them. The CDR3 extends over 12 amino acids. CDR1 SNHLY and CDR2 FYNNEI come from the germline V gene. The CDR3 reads CATSLGEGLAFF. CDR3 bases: TGTGCCACTTCCCTCGGGGAGGGCTTGGCTTTCTTT.

CDR3 loop: CSAFTGVNTEAFF. In nucleotides, the CDR3 is TGCAGTGCCTTTACAGGGGTGAACACTGAAGCTTTCTTT. This chain joins TRBV20-1 and TRBJ1-1; TRBD1 agrees at 7 bases. The CDR3 extends over 13 amino acids. With 6 bases clipped from V and 0 bases from J, the junction kept 4 bases outside the gene matches. Germline lookup yields CDR1 DFQATT and CDR2 SNEGSKA (reference sequence).

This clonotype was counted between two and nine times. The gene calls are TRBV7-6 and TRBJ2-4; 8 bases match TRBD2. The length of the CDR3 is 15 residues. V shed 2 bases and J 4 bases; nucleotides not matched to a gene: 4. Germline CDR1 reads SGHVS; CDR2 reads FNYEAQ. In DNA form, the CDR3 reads TGTGCCAGCAGCTTACCGAGCGGGGGAAAAAACATTCAGTACTTC. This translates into CASSLPSGGKNIQYF.

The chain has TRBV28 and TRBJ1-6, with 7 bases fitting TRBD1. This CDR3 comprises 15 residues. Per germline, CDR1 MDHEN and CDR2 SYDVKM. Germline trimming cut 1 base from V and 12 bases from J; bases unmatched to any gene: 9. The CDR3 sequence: CASSLYGTDARPLHF. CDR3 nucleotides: TGTGCCAGCAGTTTATATGGGACAGATGCTCGACCCCTCCACTTT.

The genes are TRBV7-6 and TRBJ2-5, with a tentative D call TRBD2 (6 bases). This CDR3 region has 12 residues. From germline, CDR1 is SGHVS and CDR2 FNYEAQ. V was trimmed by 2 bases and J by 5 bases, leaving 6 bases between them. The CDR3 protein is CASSLRGETQYF. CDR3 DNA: TGTGCCAGCAGCTTACGGGGGGAGACCCAGTACTTC.

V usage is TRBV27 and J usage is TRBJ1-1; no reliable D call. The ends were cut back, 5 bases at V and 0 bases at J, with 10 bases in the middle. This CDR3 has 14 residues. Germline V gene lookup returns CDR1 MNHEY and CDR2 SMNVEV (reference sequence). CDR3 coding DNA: TGTGCCAGCAGTCTCGGGGTTATGAACACTGAAGCTTTCTTT. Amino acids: CASSLGVMNTEAFF.

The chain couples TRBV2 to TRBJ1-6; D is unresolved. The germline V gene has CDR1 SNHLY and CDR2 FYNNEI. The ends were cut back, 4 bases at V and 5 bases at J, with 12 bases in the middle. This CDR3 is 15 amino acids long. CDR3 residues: CASSVGSPNNSPLHF. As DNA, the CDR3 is TGTGCCAGCAGTGTGGGGAGCCCCAATAATTCACCCCTCCACTTT.

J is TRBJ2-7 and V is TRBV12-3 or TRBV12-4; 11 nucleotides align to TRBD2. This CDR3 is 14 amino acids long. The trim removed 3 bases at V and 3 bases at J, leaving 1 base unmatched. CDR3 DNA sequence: TGTGCCAGCAGTTTGACTAGCGGGAACTACGAGCAGTACTTC. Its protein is CASSLTSGNYEQYF.

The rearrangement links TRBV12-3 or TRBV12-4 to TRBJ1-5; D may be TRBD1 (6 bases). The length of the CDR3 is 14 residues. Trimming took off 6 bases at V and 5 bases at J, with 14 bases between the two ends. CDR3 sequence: CASRSRQAYQPQHF. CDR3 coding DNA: TGTGCCAGCAGAAGTAGACAGGCCTATCAGCCCCAGCATTTT.

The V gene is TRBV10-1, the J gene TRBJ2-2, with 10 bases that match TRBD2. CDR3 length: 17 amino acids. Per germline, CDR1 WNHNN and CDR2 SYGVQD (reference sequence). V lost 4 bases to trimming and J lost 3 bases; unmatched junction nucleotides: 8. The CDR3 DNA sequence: TGCGCCAGCAGTGGTCTAGCGGGAGAGGGGCACACCGGGGAGCTGTTTTTT. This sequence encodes CASSGLAGEGHTGELFF.

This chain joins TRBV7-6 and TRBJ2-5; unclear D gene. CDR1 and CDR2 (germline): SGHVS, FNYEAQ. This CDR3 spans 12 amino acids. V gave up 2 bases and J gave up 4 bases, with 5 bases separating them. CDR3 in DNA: TGTGCCAGCAGCTTACATCGAGAGACCCAGTACTTC. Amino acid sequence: CASSLHRETQYF.

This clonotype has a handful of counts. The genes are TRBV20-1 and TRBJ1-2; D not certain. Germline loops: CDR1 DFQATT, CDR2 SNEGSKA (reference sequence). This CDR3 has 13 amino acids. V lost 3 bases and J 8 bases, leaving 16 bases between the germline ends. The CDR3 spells CSASLGLPVGYTF. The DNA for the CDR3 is TGCAGTGCTAGTCTGGGTCTCCCCGTAGGCTACACCTTC.

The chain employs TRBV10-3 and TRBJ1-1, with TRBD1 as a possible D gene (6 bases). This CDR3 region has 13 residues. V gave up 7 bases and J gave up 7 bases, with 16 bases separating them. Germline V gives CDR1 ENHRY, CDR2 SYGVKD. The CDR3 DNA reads TGTGCCATCACCGATGGACAGACACTTGAAGCTTTCTTT. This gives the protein CAITDGQTLEAFF.

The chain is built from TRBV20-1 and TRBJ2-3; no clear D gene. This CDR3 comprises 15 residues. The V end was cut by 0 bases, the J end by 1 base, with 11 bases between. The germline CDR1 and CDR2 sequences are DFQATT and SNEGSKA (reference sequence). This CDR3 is CSARETDVGTDTQYF. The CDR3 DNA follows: TGCAGTGCTAGAGAAACTGACGTGGGCACAGATACGCAGTATTTT.

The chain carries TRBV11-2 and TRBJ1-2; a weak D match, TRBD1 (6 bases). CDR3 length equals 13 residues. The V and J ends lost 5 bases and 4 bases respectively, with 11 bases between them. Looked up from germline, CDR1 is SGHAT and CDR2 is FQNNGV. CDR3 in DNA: TGTGCCAGCAGCCCAGACAGGAGCTATGGCTACACCTTC. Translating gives CASSPDRSYGYTF. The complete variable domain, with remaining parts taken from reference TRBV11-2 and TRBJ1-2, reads EAGVAQSPRYKIIEKRQSVAFWCNPISGHATLYWYQQILGQGPKLLIQFQNNGVVDDSQLPKDRFSAERLKGVDSTLKIQPAKLEDSAVYLCASSPDRSYGYTFGSGTRLTVV.